Below are 27 T cell receptor beta chains sequenced from a single sample in a study of blood T cell repertoires in COVID-19. Sequencing was performed with immunoSEQ multiplex PCR; in TCRdb, only in-frame clones are kept and a portion is missing. The repertoire has roughly 360,000 clones, roughly 88% of them found once; the top ten carry 0.95% to 1%. Sequencing was carried out using PBMCs or T cells enriched from blood (not recorded which). The receptors here all came from a woman aged 30 to 39 with acute COVID-19.

The rearrangement links TRBV6-2 or TRBV6-3 to TRBJ1-1; D is uncertain. Trimming cost V 1 base and J 1 base, with 10 bases left between them. The CDR3 is 15 residues long. Germline V gene sequence: CDR1 MNHEY, CDR2 SVGEGT. The CDR3 spells CASSYWWEGNTEAFF. The CDR3 DNA reads as TGTGCCAGCAGTTACTGGTGGGAGGGGAACACTGAAGCTTTCTTT.

With regard to this clone: Other DNA variants within this sample encode the same CDR3. This chain joins TRBV24-1 and TRBJ2-1; D perhaps matches TRBD2 (5 bases). The V gene's germline CDR1 is KGHDR and CDR2 SFDVKD. The CDR3 has 12 amino acids. Trimming shortened V by 3 bases and J by 7 bases, and 6 bases separated the two germline ends. Here the CDR3 reads CATSDPGNEQFF. The CDR3 DNA reads as TGTGCCACCAGTGATCCGGGGAATGAGCAGTTCTTC.

This rearrangement joins TRBV30 to TRBJ1-5, with D possibly being TRBD1 (5 bases). Germline loops: CDR1 GTSNPN, CDR2 SVGIG (reference sequence). CDR3 size: 16 residues. The V and J ends lost 0 bases and 2 bases respectively, with 14 bases between them. CDR3 sequence (DNA): TGTGCCTGGAGTGTAGGAAGAGGCAGGGGCAATCAGCCCCAGCATTTT. Translated: CAWSVGRGRGNQPQHF.

Turning to this clone: Other DNA sequences from this sample encode an identical CDR3 as well. This sequence joins TRBV7-9 and TRBJ1-2, with 8 bases lining up with TRBD1. This CDR3 contains 14 residues. Unmatched junction bases numbered 2, after V lost 3 bases and J lost 2 bases. Looked up from germline, CDR1 is SEHNR and CDR2 is FQNEAQ (reference sequence). The CDR3: CASSFGTGNYGYTF. In DNA form, the CDR3 reads TGTGCCAGCAGCTTTGGGACAGGCAACTATGGCTACACCTTC. Full variable domain (outside the CDR3, taken from reference TRBV7-9 and TRBJ1-2): DTGVSQNPRHKITKRGQNVTFRCDPISEHNRLYWYRQTLGQGPEFLTYFQNEAQLEKSRLLSDRFSAERPKGSFSTLEIQRTEQGDSAMYLCASSFGTGNYGYTFGSGTRLTVV.

This rearrangement joins TRBV5-1 to TRBJ1-4; TRBD1 matches 10 bases. Germline V lookup: CDR1 SGHRS, CDR2 YFSETQ. This CDR3 has 16 residues. The V and J ends lost 4 bases and 7 bases, in that order; junction bases with no gene match: 10. The CDR3 DNA reads TGCGCCAGCAGCCGGGACAGGGGTGGCGGTGGTGAAAAACTGTTTTTT. This gives the protein CASSRDRGGGGEKLFF.

The V and J genes are TRBV14 and TRBJ2-7; D is unresolved. V was cut by 3 bases and J by 3 bases, with 12 bases left in between. Germline CDR1 reads SGHDN; CDR2 reads FVKESK. This CDR3 spans 14 amino acids. Here the CDR3 DNA reads TGTGCCAGCAGCCAGCTAGGAACTTACTACGAGCAGTACTTC. Residues: CASSQLGTYYEQYF.

J is TRBJ2-5 and V is TRBV20-1; D might be TRBD2 (6 bases). Germline loops: CDR1 DFQATT, CDR2 SNEGSKA (reference sequence). The CDR3 spans 11 residues. V lost 3 bases and J 7 bases, leaving 9 bases between the germline ends. This chain's CDR3 is CSARREGTQYF. In DNA, the CDR3 is TGCAGTGCTAGGCGGGAAGGGACCCAGTACTTC.

The chain uses TRBV5-1 and TRBJ1-5, with a weak D call TRBD1 (6 bases). The CDR3 runs to 13 residues. Trimming pared 5 bases from V and 5 bases from J, leaving 11 bases between. Germline V gives CDR1 SGHRS, CDR2 YFSETQ. CDR3 DNA: TGCGCCAGCAGACTGGGGGCGGATCAGCCCCAGCATTTT. Translating gives CASRLGADQPQHF.

The J gene is TRBJ2-3, the V gene TRBV11-3; D might be TRBD2 (6 bases). Germline V CDR1 and CDR2: SGHNT, YENEEA. Trimming stripped 3 bases from V and 5 bases from J, with 12 bases between. This CDR3 comprises 14 residues. Written as DNA, the CDR3 is TGTGCCAGCAGCTTGGGCGGGGTTCGAGATACGCAGTATTTT. It encodes CASSLGGVRDTQYF.

In this sample, this clone turned up a few times. This chain connects TRBV5-1 to TRBJ2-2; D remains unclear. Germline V gene lookup returns CDR1 SGHRS and CDR2 YFSETQ. V gave up 5 bases and J gave up 3 bases, with 11 bases separating them. The CDR3 is 14 residues long. CDR3 nucleotides: TGCGCCAGCAGGAGTTATAGTGACACCGGGGAGCTGTTTTTT. Amino acids: CASRSYSDTGELFF.

This rearrangement joins TRBV19 to TRBJ2-7; perhaps TRBD1 as D (7 bases). The CDR3 sequence is 15 residues long. CDR1 LNHDA and CDR2 SQIVND come from the germline V gene (reference sequence). The V gene lost 5 bases and the J gene lost 1 base, with 15 bases spanning the gap. This CDR3 is CASSHQGGLSYEQYF. CDR3 nucleotide sequence: TGTGCCAGTAGTCATCAGGGGGGATTGTCCTACGAGCAGTACTTC.

The V gene is TRBV5-1, the J gene TRBJ2-7, with D perhaps matching TRBD1 (6 bases). Between the trimmed V and J ends, which lost 4 bases and 3 bases, there was a span of 14 bases. Germline-derived CDR1 and CDR2 are SGHRS and YFSETQ. The CDR3 is made up of 14 amino acids. CDR3: CASSTQGQGYEQYF. Here the CDR3 DNA reads TGCGCCAGCAGCACACAGGGTCAAGGCTACGAGCAGTACTTC.

The chain has TRBV7-2 and TRBJ2-4; 11 nucleotides line up with TRBD2. Trimming removed 5 bases from V and 4 bases from J; junction bases left unmatched: 4. Germline V gives CDR1 SGHTA, CDR2 FQGNSA. The CDR3 has 15 amino acids. CDR3 protein: CASSSGLAGKNIQYF. CDR3 nucleotides: TGTGCCAGCAGCAGCGGACTAGCGGGTAAAAACATTCAGTACTTC.

The rearrangement links TRBV7-6 to TRBJ2-3, with D possibly matching TRBD1 (6 bases). This CDR3 region has 16 residues. CDR1 SGHVS and CDR2 FNYEAQ come from the germline V gene. The germline V and J ends were trimmed by 1 base and 3 bases, with 14 bases remaining between them. CDR3 residues: CASSLGLAGVTDTQYF. The DNA of the CDR3 is TGTGCCAGCAGCTTAGGTTTGGCAGGGGTAACAGATACGCAGTATTTT. Combining the CDR3 with reference TRBV7-6 and TRBJ2-3 gives the whole variable domain GAGVSQSPRYKVTKRGQDVALRCDPISGHVSLYWYRQALGQGPEFLTYFNYEAQQDKSGLPNDRFSAERPEGSISTLTIQRTEQRDSAMYRCASSLGLAGVTDTQYFGPGTRLTVL.

This clone was counted a single time. The V call is TRBV5-1, the J call TRBJ1-4; D is uncertain. The length of the CDR3 is 15 residues. From germline, CDR1 is SGHRS and CDR2 YFSETQ. V was clipped by 2 bases and J by 0 bases, with 8 bases between them. The CDR3 loop reads CASSFVTPTNEKLFF. The CDR3 DNA follows: TGCGCCAGCAGCTTCGTGACACCAACTAATGAAAAACTGTTTTTT.

The chain uses TRBV5-6 and TRBJ2-5, with 7 nucleotides matching TRBD2. Germline V lookup: CDR1 SGHDT, CDR2 YYEEEE. The CDR3 loop spans 15 amino acids. Trimming cost V 1 base and J 1 base; bases outside gene matches: 4. The CDR3 reads CASSLWGGTQETQYF. DNA of the CDR3: TGTGCCAGCAGCTTGTGGGGAGGGACCCAAGAGACCCAGTACTTC.

The chain combines TRBV7-3 with TRBJ2-3; D is ambiguous. V lost 0 bases to trimming and J lost 2 bases, with 6 bases between them. Germline CDR1 reads SGHTA; CDR2 reads FQGTGA. CDR3 length equals 14 residues. CDR3 nucleotides: TGTGCCAGCAGCTTAACGGGCTCCACAGATACGCAGTATTTT. Its translation: CASSLTGSTDTQYF.

The rearrangement links TRBV24-1 to TRBJ2-2; 9 positions agree with TRBD1. The CDR3 covers 16 residues. With 7 bases clipped from V and 4 bases from J, the junction kept 9 bases outside the gene matches. Germline V gene data show CDR1 as KGHDR and CDR2 as SFDVKD. The CDR3 DNA reads as TGTGCCACCAGCTATCCCGGGACAGGGTCCACCGGGGAGCTGTTTTTT. It encodes CATSYPGTGSTGELFF.

On this clone itself: The sample carries other DNA sequences with the same CDR3. The chain links TRBV7-2 to TRBJ1-2, with no clear D. The CDR3 runs to 12 residues. Per germline, CDR1 SGHTA and CDR2 FQGNSA. V lost 2 bases to trimming and J lost 2 bases, with 3 bases between them. CDR3 sequence: CASSLLNYGYTF. The CDR3, as DNA: TGTGCCAGCAGCTTACTCAACTATGGCTACACCTTC.

This clone has just a few counts. The chain carries TRBV6-5 and TRBJ1-5; 8 bases fit TRBD1. With V trimmed by 4 bases and J by 6 bases, 5 bases remained unmatched. CDR1 and CDR2 from the germline V gene are MNHEY and SVGAGI. The CDR3 spans 14 residues. The CDR3 DNA sequence: TGTGCCAGCAGTTCGCAGGGGGCAAGTCAGCCCCAGCATTTT. Amino acids: CASSSQGASQPQHF.

This sequence joins TRBV2 and TRBJ1-1; D is perhaps TRBD1 (5 bases). The CDR3 totals 14 residues. Trimming pared 6 bases from V and 6 bases from J, leaving 17 bases between. The germline gives CDR1 SNHLY, CDR2 FYNNEI. Here the CDR3 reads CASRSLGSRAEAFF. The CDR3 DNA follows: TGTGCCAGCAGGTCATTGGGAAGCAGGGCTGAAGCTTTCTTT.

The rearrangement links TRBV21-1 to TRBJ2-1; the D call TRBD1 from the table was never checked on the DNA. TRBV21-1 represents a pseudogene. CDR3 length equals 14 residues. CDR3 DNA sequence: TGTGCCAGTCGGACAGGGGGCTCCTACAATGAGCAGTTCTTC. It encodes CASRTGGSYNEQFF.

In its sample, this clone was seen once. V gene TRBV25-1 combines with J gene TRBJ2-2; 13 bases are a match to TRBD2. The CDR3 loop spans 16 amino acids. Germline trimming cut 5 bases from V and 5 bases from J; bases unmatched to any gene: 5. Germline V gene lookup returns CDR1 MGHDK and CDR2 SYGVNS. This CDR3 is CASSSQGLAGTGELFF. The CDR3 region has the DNA TGTGCCAGCAGTTCCCAGGGACTAGCGGGGACCGGGGAGCTGTTTTTT.

The genes are TRBV27 and TRBJ2-7; TRBD1 might be the D (7 bases). Trimming cost V 6 bases and J 5 bases, with 20 bases left between them. The germline gives CDR1 MNHEY, CDR2 SMNVEV (reference sequence). This CDR3 has 15 amino acids. The CDR3 protein is CASSPQGGKFDEQYF. The CDR3 DNA follows: TGTGCCAGCAGCCCTCAGGGGGGAAAATTTGACGAGCAGTACTTC.

The CDR3 reads CATSTRGSNEQFF. CDR3 nucleotide sequence: TGTGCCACCAGCACTAGGGGGTCCAATGAGCAGTTCTTC. This chain uses TRBV15 with TRBJ2-1; perhaps TRBD1 as D (6 bases). CDR3 length equals 13 residues. Trimming left V 4 bases short and J 6 bases short, with 10 bases between. Germline V CDR1 and CDR2: LNHNV, YYDKDF (reference sequence). Supplemented by reference TRBV15 and TRBJ2-1, the full variable domain reads DAMVIQNPRYQVTQFGKPVTLSCSQTLNHNVMYWYQQKSSQAPKLLFHYYDKDFNNEADTPDNFQSRRPNTSFCFLDIRSPGLGDTAMYLCATSTRGSNEQFFGPGTRLTVL.

The chain couples TRBV27 to TRBJ1-1, with D unclear. Trimming took 4 bases from V and 7 from J, leaving 10 bases between them. Per the germline V gene, CDR1 is MNHEY and CDR2 is SMNVEV (reference sequence). The CDR3 is 12 residues long. The CDR3 sequence: CASSSTSNEAFF. CDR3 bases: TGTGCCAGCAGTTCGACAAGTAATGAAGCTTTCTTT.

This rearrangement joins TRBV7-2 to TRBJ1-2; D is possibly TRBD1 (6 bases). This CDR3 has 12 residues. Trimming pared 3 bases from V and 5 bases from J, leaving 7 bases between. Germline CDR1 reads SGHTA; CDR2 reads FQGNSA. CDR3 region: CASSFTGYGYTF. CDR3 sequence (DNA): TGTGCCAGCAGCTTTACAGGGTATGGCTACACCTTC. The full variable domain, in which reference TRBV7-2 and TRBJ1-2 provide the parts outside the CDR3, is GAGVSQSPSNKVTEKGKDVELRCDPISGHTALYWYRQSLGQGLEFLIYFQGNSAPDKSGLPSDRFSAERTGGSVSTLTIQRTQQEDSAVYLCASSFTGYGYTFGSGTRLTVV.